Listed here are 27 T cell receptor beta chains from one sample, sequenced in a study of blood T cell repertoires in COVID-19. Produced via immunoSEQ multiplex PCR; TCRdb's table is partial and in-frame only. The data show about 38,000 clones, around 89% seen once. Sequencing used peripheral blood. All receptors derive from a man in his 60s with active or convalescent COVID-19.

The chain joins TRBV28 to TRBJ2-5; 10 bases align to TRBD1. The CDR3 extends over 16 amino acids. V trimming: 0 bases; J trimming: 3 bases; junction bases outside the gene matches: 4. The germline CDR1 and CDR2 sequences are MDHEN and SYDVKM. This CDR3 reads CASSLWLGTGEETQYF. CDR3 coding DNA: TGTGCCAGCAGTTTATGGCTCGGGACAGGGGAAGAGACCCAGTACTTC.

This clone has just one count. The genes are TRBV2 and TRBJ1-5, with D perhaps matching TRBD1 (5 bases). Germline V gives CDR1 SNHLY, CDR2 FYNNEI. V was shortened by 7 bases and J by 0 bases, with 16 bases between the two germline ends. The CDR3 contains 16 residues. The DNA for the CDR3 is TGTGCCAGCACCCAAAGGGGAGGTTATAGCAATCAGCCCCAGCATTTT. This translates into CASTQRGGYSNQPQHF.

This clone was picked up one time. The CDR3 spells CASSVARDRPSQPQHF. The CDR3 nucleotides read TGTGCCAGCAGTGTTGCGCGGGACAGACCGAGTCAGCCCCAGCATTTT. This chain uses TRBV2 with TRBJ1-5; 7 bases fit TRBD1. The CDR3 runs to 16 residues. CDR1 SNHLY and CDR2 FYNNEI come from the germline V gene. The junction had 12 bases not matched to a gene; V was cut back by 4 bases and J by 6 bases.

Here the CDR3 reads CASSGASGRNEQYF. Written as DNA, the CDR3 is TGTGCCAGCTCCGGGGCTAGCGGGAGGAACGAGCAGTACTTC. The chain links TRBV18 to TRBJ2-7; 11 nucleotides align to TRBD2. There are 14 residues in the CDR3. After removal of 6 bases from V and 5 bases from J, the junction contained 6 bases not matched to a gene. Germline values: CDR1 KGHSH, CDR2 LQKENI.

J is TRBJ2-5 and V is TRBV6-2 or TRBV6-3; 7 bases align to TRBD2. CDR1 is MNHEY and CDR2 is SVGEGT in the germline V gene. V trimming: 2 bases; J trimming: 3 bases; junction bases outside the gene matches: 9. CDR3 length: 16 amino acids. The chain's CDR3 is CASSYPLANVKETQYF. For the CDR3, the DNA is TGTGCCAGCAGTTACCCACTAGCGAACGTCAAAGAGACCCAGTACTTC.

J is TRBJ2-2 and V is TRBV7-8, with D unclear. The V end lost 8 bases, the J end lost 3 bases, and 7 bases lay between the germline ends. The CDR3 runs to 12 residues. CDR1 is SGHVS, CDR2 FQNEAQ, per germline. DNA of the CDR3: TGTGCCAGCGCGGTAGACACCGGGGAGCTGTTTTTT. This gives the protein CASAVDTGELFF.

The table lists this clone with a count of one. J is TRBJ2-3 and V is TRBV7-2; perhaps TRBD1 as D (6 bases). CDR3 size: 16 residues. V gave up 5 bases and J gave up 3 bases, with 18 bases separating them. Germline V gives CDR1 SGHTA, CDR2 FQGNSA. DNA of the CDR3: TGTGCCAGCAGCCACAGGGAACTAGTGGGGACAGATACGCAGTATTTT. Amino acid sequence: CASSHRELVGTDTQYF.

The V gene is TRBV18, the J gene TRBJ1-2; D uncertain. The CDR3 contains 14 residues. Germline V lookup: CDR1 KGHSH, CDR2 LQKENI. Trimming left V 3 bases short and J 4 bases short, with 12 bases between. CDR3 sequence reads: CASSPLNDIYGYTF. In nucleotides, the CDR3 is TGTGCCAGCTCACCGCTCAACGACATCTATGGCTACACCTTC.

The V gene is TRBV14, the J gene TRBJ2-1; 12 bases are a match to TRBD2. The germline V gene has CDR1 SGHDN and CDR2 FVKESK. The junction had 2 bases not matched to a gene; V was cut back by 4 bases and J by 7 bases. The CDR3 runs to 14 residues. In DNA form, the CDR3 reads TGTGCCAGCAGCCGACTAGCGGGAGTTAATGAGCAGTTCTTC. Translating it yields CASSRLAGVNEQFF.

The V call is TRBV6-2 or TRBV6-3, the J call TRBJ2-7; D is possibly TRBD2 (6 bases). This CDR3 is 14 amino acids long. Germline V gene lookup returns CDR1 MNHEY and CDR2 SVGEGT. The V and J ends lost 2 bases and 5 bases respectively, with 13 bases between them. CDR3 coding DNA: TGTGCCAGCAGTTACCTCGGGAGTCTCAACGAGCAGTACTTC. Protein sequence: CASSYLGSLNEQYF.

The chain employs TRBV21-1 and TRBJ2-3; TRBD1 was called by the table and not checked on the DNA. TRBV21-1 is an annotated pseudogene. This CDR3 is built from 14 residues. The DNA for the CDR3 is TGTGCCAGCAGCAAAATACAGGGTTCAGATACGCAGTATTTT. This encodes CASSKIQGSDTQYF.

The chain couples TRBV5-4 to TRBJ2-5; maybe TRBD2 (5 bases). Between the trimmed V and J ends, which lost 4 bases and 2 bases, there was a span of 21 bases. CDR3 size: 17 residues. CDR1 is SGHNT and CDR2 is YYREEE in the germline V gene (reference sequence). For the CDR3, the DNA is TGTGCCAGCAGCGACCCCACCATGGGGTGGAGGCAAGAGACCCAGTACTTC. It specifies CASSDPTMGWRQETQYF.

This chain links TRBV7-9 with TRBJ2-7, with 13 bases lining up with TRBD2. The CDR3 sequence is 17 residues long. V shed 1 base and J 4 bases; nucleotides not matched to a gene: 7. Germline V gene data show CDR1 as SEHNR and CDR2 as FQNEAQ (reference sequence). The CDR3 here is CASSLVARLAGGYEQYF. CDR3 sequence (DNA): TGTGCCAGCAGCTTAGTGGCACGACTAGCGGGGGGTTACGAGCAGTACTTC. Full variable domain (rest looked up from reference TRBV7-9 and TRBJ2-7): DTGVSQNPRHKITKRGQNVTFRCDPISEHNRLYWYRQTLGQGPEFLTYFQNEAQLEKSRLLSDRFSAERPKGSFSTLEIQRTEQGDSAMYLCASSLVARLAGGYEQYFGPGTRLTVT.

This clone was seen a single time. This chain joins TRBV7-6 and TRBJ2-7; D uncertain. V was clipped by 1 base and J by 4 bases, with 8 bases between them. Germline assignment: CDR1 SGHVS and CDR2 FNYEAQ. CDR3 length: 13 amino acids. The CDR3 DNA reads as TGTGCCAGCAGCTTAGAGATTAGTTACGAGCAGTACTTC. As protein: CASSLEISYEQYF.

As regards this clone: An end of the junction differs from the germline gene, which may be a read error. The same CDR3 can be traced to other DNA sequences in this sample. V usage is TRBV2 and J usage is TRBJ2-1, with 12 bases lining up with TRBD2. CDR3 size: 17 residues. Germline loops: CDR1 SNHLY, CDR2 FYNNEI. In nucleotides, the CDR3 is TGTGCCAGCAGTGAACTGAGACTAGCGGGAGCGGTGAATGAACAGTTCTTC. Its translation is CASSELRLAGAVNEQFF.

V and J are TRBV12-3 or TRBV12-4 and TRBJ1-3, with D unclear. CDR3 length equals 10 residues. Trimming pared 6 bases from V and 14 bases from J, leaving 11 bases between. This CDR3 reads CASRSSALYF. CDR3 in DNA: TGTGCCAGCAGATCGAGCGCATTATATTTT.

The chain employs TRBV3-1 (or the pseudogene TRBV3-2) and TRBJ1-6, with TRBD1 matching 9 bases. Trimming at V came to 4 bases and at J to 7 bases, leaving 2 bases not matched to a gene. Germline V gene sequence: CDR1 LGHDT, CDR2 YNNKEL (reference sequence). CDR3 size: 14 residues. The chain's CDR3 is CASSPGTGNSPLHF. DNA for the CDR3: TGTGCCAGCAGCCCGGGGACAGGGAATTCACCCCTCCACTTT.

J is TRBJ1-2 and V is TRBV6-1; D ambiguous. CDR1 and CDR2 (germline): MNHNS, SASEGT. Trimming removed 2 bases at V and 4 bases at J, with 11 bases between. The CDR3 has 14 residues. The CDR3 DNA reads TGTGCCAGCAGTGAACGAGGCGGAACCTATGGCTACACCTTC. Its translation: CASSERGGTYGYTF.

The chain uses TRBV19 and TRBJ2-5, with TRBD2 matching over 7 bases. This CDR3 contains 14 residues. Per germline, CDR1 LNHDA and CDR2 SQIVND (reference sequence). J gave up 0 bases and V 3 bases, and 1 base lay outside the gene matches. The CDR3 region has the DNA TGTGCCAGTAGTATCCTAGCGGACCAAGAGACCCAGTACTTC. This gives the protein CASSILADQETQYF. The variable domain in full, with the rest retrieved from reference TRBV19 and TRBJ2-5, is DGGITQSPKYLFRKEGQNVTLSCEQNLNHDAMYWYRQDPGQGLRLIYYSQIVNDFQKGDIAEGYSVSREKKESFPLTVTSAQKNPTAFYLCASSILADQETQYFGPGTRLLVL.

The CDR3 here is CASRELEAQYF. CDR3 in DNA: TGTGCCAGCAGGGAACTAGAGGCGCAGTATTTT. The chain uses TRBV2 and TRBJ2-3; maybe TRBD2 (5 bases). From germline, CDR1 is SNHLY and CDR2 FYNNEI. This CDR3 spans 11 amino acids. V shed 6 bases and J shed 10 bases, with 11 bases lying between them.

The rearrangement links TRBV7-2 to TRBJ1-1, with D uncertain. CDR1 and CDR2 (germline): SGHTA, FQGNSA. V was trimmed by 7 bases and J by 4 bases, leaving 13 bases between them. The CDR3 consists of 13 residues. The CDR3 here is CASTGSEGTEAFF. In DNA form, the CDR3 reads TGTGCCAGCACCGGCTCCGAGGGCACTGAAGCTTTCTTT.

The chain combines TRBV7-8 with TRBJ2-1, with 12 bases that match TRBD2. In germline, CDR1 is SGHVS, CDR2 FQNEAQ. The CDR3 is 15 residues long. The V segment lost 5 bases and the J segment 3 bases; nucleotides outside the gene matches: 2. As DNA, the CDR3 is TGTGCCAGCAGCCCGGGACTAGCGGGCTACAATGAGCAGTTCTTC. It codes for CASSPGLAGYNEQFF.

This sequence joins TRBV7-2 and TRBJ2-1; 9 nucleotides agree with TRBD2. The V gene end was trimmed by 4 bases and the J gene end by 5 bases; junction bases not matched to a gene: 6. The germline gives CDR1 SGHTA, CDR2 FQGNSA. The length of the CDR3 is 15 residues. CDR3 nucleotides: TGTGCCAGCAGCTCAAAGCGGGAGGACCACAATGAGCAGTTCTTC. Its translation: CASSSKREDHNEQFF.

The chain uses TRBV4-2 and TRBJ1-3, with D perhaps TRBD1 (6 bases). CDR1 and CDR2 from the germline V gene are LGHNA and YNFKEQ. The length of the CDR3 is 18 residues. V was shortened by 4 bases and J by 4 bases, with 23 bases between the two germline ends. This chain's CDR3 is CASSPHAGVGSRGNTIYF. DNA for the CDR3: TGTGCCAGCAGCCCGCATGCAGGGGTGGGTTCGCGGGGAAACACCATATATTTT.

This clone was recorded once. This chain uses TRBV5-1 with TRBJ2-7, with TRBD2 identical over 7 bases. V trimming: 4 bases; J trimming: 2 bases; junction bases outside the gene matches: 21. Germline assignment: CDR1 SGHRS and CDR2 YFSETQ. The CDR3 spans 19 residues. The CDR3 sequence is CASSPTVFEREYGPYEQYF. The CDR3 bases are TGCGCCAGCAGCCCCACCGTTTTTGAGCGGGAATATGGTCCCTACGAGCAGTACTTC.

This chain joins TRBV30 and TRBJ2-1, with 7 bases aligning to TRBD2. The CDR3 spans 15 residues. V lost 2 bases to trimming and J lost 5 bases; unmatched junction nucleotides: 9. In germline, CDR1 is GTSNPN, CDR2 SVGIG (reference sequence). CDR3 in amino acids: CAWSPLGAGDNEQFF. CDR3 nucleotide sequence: TGTGCCTGGAGTCCCCTCGGTGCGGGGGACAATGAGCAGTTCTTC.

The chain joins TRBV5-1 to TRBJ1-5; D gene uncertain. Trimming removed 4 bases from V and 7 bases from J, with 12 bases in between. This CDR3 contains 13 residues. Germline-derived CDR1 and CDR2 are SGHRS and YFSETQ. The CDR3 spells CASSQAPTQPQHF. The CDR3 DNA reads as TGCGCCAGCAGCCAGGCCCCGACCCAGCCCCAGCATTTT.